This entry describes one T cell receptor (beta chain). These data are taken from a study of blood T cell repertoires in COVID-19. CDR1 SGHRS and CDR2 YFSETQ come from the germline V gene. The V gene lost 3 bases and the J gene lost 3 bases, with 13 bases spanning the gap. The CDR3 runs 15 residues. Original processing notes: Estimation of nucleated cell counts relied on the amplification of reference gene primers. Assay used: immunoSEQ multiplex PCR; TCRdb lists only in-frame clones, some missing. V and J calls and clone size are given by that table; D and trimming were obtained from the DNA. This sample has 400,000 to 450,000 clones, with about 88% found just once.

This clonotype was sampled from a woman between 40 and 55 years old with COVID-19, enrolled during active disease. The sequenced sample was peripheral blood. This chain uses TRBV5-1 with TRBJ2-1, with D unclear. The CDR3 reads CASSSILGDYNEQFF. The DNA of the CDR3 is TGCGCCAGCAGCTCTATCCTAGGCGACTACAATGAGCAGTTCTTC.